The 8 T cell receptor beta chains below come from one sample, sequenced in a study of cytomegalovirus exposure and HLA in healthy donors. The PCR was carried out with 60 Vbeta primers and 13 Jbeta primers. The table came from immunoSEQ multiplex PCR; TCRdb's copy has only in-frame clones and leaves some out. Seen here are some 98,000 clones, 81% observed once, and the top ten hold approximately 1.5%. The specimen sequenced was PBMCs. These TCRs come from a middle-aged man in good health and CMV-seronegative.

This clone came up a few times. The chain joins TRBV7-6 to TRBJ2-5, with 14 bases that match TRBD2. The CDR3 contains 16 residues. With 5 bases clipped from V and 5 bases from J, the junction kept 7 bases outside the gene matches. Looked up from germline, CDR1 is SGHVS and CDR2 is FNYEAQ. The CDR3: CASSHRLAGGLETQYF. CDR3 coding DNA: TGTGCCAGCAGCCACCGACTAGCGGGGGGGCTTGAGACCCAGTACTTC.

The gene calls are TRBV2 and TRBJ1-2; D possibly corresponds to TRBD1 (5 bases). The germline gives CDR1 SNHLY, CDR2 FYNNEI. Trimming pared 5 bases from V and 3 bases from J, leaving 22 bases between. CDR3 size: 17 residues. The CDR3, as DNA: TGTGCCAGCAGTCTGGGGCTTTTCCCCCCTTTGGACTATGGCTACACCTTC. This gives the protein CASSLGLFPPLDYGYTF.

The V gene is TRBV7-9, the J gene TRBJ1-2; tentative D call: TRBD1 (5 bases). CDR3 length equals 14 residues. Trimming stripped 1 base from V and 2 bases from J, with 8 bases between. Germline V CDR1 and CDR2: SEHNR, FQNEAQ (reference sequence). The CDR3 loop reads CASSLDGQNYGYTF. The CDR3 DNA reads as TGTGCCAGCAGCTTAGATGGACAAAACTATGGCTACACCTTC.

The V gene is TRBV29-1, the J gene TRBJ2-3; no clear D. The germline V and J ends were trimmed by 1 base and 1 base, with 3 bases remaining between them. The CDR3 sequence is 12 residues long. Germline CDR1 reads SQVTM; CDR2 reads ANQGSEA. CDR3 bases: TGCAGCGTTGAAGTCGGCACAGATACGCAGTATTTT. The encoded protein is CSVEVGTDTQYF.

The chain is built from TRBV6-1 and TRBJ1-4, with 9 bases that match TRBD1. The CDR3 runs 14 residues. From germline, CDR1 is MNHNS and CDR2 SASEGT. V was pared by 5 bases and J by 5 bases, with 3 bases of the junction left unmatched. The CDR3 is CASSTTGGNEKLFF. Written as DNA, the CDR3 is TGTGCCAGCAGTACCACAGGGGGCAATGAAAAACTGTTTTTT.

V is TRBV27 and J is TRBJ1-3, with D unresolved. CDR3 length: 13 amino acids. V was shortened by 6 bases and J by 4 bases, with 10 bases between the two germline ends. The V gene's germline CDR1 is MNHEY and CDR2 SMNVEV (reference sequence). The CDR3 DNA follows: TGTGCCAGCAGACTCCACGAGGGAAACACCATATATTTT. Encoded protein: CASRLHEGNTIYF.

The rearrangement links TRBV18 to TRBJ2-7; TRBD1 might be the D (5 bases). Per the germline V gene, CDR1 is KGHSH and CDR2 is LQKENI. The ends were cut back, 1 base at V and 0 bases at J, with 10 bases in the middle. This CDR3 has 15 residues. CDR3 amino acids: CASSPRTPNSYEQYF. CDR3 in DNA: TGTGCCAGCTCACCACGGACACCGAACTCCTACGAGCAGTACTTC.

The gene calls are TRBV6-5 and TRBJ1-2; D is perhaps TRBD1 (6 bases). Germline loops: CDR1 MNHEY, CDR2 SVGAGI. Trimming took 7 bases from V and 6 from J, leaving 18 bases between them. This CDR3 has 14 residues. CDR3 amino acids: CASKGDRGLHGYTF. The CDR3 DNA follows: TGTGCCAGCAAGGGGGACCGAGGCCTTCATGGCTACACCTTC.